This TCR beta chain was identified during a study of human T cells and chemical hapten exposure. In this sample, this clonotype turned up a few times. Described time point: pre-sensitization, week 0. Treatment described: therapeutic diphenylcyclopropenone sensitization with weekly scalp DPC. The CDR3 has 15 amino acids. The V gene's germline CDR1 is MNHEY and CDR2 SVGEGT. With V trimmed by 4 bases and J by 10 bases, 11 bases remained unmatched. MiXCR, applied by TCRdb to the RACE reads, yields one record per CDR3 protein. Seen here are 350,000 to 450,000 distinct CDR3 sequences, 4.5% to 5.5% observed once, and the top ten hold 2.5% to 3%.

Material: whole blood, obtained in connection with sensitization to the hapten diphenylcyclopropenone (DPC). The origin of this receptor is a woman in her fifties or sixties with alopecia areata. Some clones in this sample may be carry-over from other donors' samples. This rearrangement joins TRBV6-2 or TRBV6-3 to TRBJ2-1; 9 bases fit TRBD2. The CDR3 loop reads CASSSPGREGGEQFF. The CDR3 region has the DNA TGTGCCAGCAGTTCCCCGGGGCGGGAGGGAGGCGAGCAGTTCTTC.